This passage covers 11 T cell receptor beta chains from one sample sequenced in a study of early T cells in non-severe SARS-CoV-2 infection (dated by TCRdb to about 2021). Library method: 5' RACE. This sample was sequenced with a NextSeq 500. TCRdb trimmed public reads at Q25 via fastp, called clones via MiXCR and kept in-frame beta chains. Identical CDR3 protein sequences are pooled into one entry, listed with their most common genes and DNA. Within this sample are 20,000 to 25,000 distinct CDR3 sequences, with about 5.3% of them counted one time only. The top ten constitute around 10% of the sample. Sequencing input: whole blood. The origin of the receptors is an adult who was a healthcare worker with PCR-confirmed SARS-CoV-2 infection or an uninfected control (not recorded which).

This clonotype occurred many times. In DNA, the CDR3 is TGCAGTGCTAGAGACCTTACAGGGTCTGGAAACACCATATATTTT. Amino acids: CSARDLTGSGNTIYF. This chain links TRBV20-1 with TRBJ1-3; possible D gene TRBD1, 6 bases. V lost 0 bases, J lost 1 base, and 10 bases lay in between. CDR3 length equals 15 residues. Germline V gives CDR1 DFQATT, CDR2 SNEGSKA (reference sequence).

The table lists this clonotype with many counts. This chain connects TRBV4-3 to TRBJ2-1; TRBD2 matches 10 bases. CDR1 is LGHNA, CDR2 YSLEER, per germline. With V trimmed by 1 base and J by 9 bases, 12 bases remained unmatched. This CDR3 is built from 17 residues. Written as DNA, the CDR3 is TGCGCCAGCAGCCAAGGGGTCAGCGGGAGGGCCGAGAGTGAGCAGTTCTTC. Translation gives CASSQGVSGRAESEQFF.

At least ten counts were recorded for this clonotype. CDR3 region: CASSTRERQHNSPLHF. CDR3 bases: TGTGCCAGCAGCACGAGGGAAAGGCAGCATAATTCACCCCTCCACTTT. J is TRBJ1-6 and V is TRBV21-1. TRBV21-1 is described as a pseudogene. The CDR3 runs to 16 residues.

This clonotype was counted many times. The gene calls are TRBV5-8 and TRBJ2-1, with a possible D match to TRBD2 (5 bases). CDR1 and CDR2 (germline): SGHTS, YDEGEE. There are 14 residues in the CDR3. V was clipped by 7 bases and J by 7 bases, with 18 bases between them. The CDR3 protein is CASQVGRAWNEQFF. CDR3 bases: TGTGCCAGCCAGGTAGGGCGGGCGTGGAATGAGCAGTTCTTC.

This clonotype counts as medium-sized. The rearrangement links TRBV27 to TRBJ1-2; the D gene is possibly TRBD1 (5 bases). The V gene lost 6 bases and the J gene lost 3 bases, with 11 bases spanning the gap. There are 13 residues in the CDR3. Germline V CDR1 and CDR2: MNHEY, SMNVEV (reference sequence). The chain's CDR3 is CASRSDIDYGYTF. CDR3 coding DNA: TGTGCCAGCAGATCGGACATCGACTATGGCTACACCTTC.

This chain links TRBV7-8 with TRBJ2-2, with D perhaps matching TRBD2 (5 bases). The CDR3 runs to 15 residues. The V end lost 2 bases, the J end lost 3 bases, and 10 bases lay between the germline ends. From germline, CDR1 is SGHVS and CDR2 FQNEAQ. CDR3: CASSLRDYYTGELFF. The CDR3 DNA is TGTGCCAGCAGCTTACGTGACTACTACACCGGGGAGCTGTTTTTT. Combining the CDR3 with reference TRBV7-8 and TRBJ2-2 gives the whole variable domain GAGVSQSPRYKVAKRGQDVALRCDPISGHVSLFWYQQALGQGPEFLTYFQNEAQLDKSGLPSDRFFAERPEGSVSTLKIQRTQQEDSAVYLCASSLRDYYTGELFFGEGSRLTVL.

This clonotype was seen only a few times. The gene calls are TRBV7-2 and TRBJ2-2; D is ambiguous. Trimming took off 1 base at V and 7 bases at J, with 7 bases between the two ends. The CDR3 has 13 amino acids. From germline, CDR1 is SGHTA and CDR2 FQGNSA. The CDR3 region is CASSLDPGGELFF. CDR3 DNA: TGTGCCAGCAGCTTAGATCCTGGCGGGGAGCTGTTTTTT.

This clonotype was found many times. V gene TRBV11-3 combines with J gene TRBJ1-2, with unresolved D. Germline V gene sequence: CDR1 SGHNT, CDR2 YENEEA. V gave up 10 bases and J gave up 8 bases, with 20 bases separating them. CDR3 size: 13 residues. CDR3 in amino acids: CANRGRQIEGYTF. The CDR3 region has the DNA TGTGCCAACCGAGGGAGGCAGATTGAAGGCTACACCTTC.

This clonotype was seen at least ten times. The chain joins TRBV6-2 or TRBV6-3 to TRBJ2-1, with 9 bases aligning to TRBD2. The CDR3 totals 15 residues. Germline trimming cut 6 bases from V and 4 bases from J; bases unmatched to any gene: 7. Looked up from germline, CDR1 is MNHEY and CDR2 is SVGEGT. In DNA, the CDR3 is TGTGCCAGCAGACCGGGACTAGCTGTATACAATGAGCAGTTCTTC. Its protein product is CASRPGLAVYNEQFF.

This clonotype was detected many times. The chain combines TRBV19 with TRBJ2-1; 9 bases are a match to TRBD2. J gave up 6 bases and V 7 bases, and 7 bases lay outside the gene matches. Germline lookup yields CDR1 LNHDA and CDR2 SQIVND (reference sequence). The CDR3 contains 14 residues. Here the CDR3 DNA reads TGTGCCAGTAAAGTGACTAGCGGAATCAATGAGCAGTTCTTC. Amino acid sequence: CASKVTSGINEQFF. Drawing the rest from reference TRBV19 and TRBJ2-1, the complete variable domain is DGGITQSPKYLFRKEGQNVTLSCEQNLNHDAMYWYRQDPGQGLRLIYYSQIVNDFQKGDIAEGYSVSREKKESFPLTVTSAQKNPTAFYLCASKVTSGINEQFFGPGTRLTVL.

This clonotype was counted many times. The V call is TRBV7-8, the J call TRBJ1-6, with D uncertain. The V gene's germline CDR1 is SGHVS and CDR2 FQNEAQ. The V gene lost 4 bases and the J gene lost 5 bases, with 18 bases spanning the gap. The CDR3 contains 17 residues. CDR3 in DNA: TGTGCCAGCAGCTCGCGGACGCCGCAAAAGGATAATTCACCCCTCCACTTT. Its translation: CASSSRTPQKDNSPLHF.